One sample yielded the 32 T cell receptor beta chains listed below, sequenced in a study of beta chain features in type 1 diabetes. All of the isolated RNA was reverse transcribed, so expressed TCRB transcripts were sequenced. Sequenced by immunoSEQ multiplex PCR; TCRdb stores in-frame clones only, minus some. This table has 300,000 to 400,000 clones, 9.5% to 12% appearing once. The sequenced sample was naive CD4+ T cells from blood. Receptors were obtained from a woman in her twenties or thirties in good health.

This clone was seen repeatedly, ten times or more. The chain couples TRBV23-1 to TRBJ2-2; TRBD2 is a possible D gene (6 bases). TRBV23-1 is flagged as an ORF with uncertain function. Trimming stripped 4 bases from V and 7 bases from J, with 16 bases between. The CDR3 loop spans 15 amino acids. The CDR3 bases are TGCGCCAGCAGTCCCTGGTGGGAGGATATCGGGGAGCTGTTTTTT. It yields the protein CASSPWWEDIGELFF.

V and J are TRBV28 and TRBJ1-1; D is unclear. CDR3 length: 13 residues. V was pared by 6 bases and J by 7 bases, with 15 bases between. Germline CDR1 is MDHEN and CDR2 is SYDVKM. The CDR3 sequence is CASSPVGRDEAFF. CDR3 coding DNA: TGTGCCAGCAGCCCGGTAGGTCGGGATGAAGCTTTCTTT.

The genes are TRBV2 and TRBJ1-2, with 9 bases fitting TRBD1. The CDR3 has 15 amino acids. CDR1 and CDR2 (germline): SNHLY, FYNNEI. With V trimmed by 6 bases and J by 4 bases, 9 bases remained unmatched. This CDR3 is CASRKLRDRVYGYTF. As DNA, the CDR3 is TGTGCCAGCAGGAAACTCCGGGACAGGGTCTATGGCTACACCTTC.

The chain is built from TRBV30 and TRBJ2-5, with D unclear. Germline V CDR1 and CDR2: GTSNPN, SVGIG (reference sequence). V was shortened by 0 bases and J by 5 bases, with 10 bases between the two germline ends. The CDR3 runs 13 residues. For the CDR3, the DNA is TGTGCCTGGAGTGTACTCCGTAAGGAGACCCAGTACTTC. This translates into CAWSVLRKETQYF. Drawing the rest from reference TRBV30 and TRBJ2-5, the complete variable domain is SQTIHQWPATLVQPVGSPLSLECTVEGTSNPNLYWYRQAAGRGLQLLFYSVGIGQISSEVPQNLSASRPQDRQFILSSKKLLLSDSGFYLCAWSVLRKETQYFGPGTRLLVL.

This clone was counted a few times. This chain uses TRBV28 with TRBJ2-1; 7 bases align to TRBD2. The CDR3 spans 14 residues. J gave up 8 bases and V 4 bases, and 8 bases lay outside the gene matches. Germline CDR1 MDHEN, CDR2 SYDVKM. CDR3 sequence: CASSSRTRSHEQFF. CDR3 DNA sequence: TGTGCCAGCAGTTCTAGGACTAGGAGTCATGAGCAGTTCTTC.

J is TRBJ2-2 and V is TRBV27; a weak D match, TRBD1 (6 bases). Germline CDR1 MNHEY, CDR2 SMNVEV (reference sequence). The germline V and J ends were trimmed by 5 bases and 7 bases, with 11 bases remaining between them. This CDR3 spans 13 amino acids. Written as DNA, the CDR3 is TGTGCCAGCAGTCCCCTACAGGGCGGGGAGCTGTTTTTT. This encodes CASSPLQGGELFF.

Here the CDR3 DNA reads TGCGCCAGCGGGACAGGGGGCGTGGATACGCAGTATTTT. The encoded protein is CASGTGGVDTQYF. The chain uses TRBV5-1 and TRBJ2-3, with TRBD1 matching 12 bases. V lost 7 bases to trimming and J lost 6 bases; unmatched junction nucleotides: 3. The CDR3 covers 13 residues. From germline, CDR1 is SGHRS and CDR2 YFSETQ.

The gene calls are TRBV29-1 and TRBJ2-1, with TRBD2 identical over 14 bases. This CDR3 spans 17 amino acids. Trimming removed 2 bases from V and 4 bases from J; junction bases left unmatched: 7. The germline CDR1 and CDR2 sequences are SQVTM and ANQGSEA. The DNA for the CDR3 is TGCAGCGTTGAACGTCGACTAGCGGGAGGGGTATACAATGAGCAGTTCTTC. Protein: CSVERRLAGGVYNEQFF.

This clone was recorded a few times. CDR3 nucleotide sequence: TGCGCCAGCAGCAAGACTAGCGGGAGCTACGAGCAGTACTTC. Translation: CASSKTSGSYEQYF. The V and J genes are TRBV5-1 and TRBJ2-7; TRBD2 agrees at 12 bases. This CDR3 contains 14 residues. The junction had 2 bases not matched to a gene; V was cut back by 4 bases and J by 3 bases. Per germline, CDR1 SGHRS and CDR2 YFSETQ.

The rearrangement links TRBV29-1 to TRBJ2-5, with 8 bases aligning to TRBD2. The CDR3 runs to 13 residues. J lost 3 bases, V lost 7 bases, and 7 bases had no gene match. The germline gives CDR1 SQVTM, CDR2 ANQGSEA. In DNA, the CDR3 is TGCAGCGCCCAGAGCGGGGGCGAAGAGACCCAGTACTTC. Its translation is CSAQSGGEETQYF.

The table lists this clone with a few counts. This chain uses TRBV7-9 with TRBJ2-1, with a tentative D call TRBD2 (6 bases). V was shortened by 6 bases and J by 0 bases, with 15 bases between the two germline ends. CDR3 length equals 16 residues. Germline CDR1 reads SEHNR; CDR2 reads FQNEAQ (reference sequence). CDR3 region: CASRGGLSSSYNEQFF. The CDR3 region has the DNA TGTGCCAGCAGGGGGGGACTGTCGAGCTCCTACAATGAGCAGTTCTTC.

This clone was seen more than once but under ten times. The chain joins TRBV2 to TRBJ2-1; 11 nucleotides line up with TRBD2. Germline assignment: CDR1 SNHLY and CDR2 FYNNEI. There are 15 residues in the CDR3. With V trimmed by 3 bases and J by 5 bases, 3 bases remained unmatched. The CDR3 DNA reads as TGTGCCAGCAGTGACGGACTAGCGGGTAACAATGAGCAGTTCTTC. This codes for CASSDGLAGNNEQFF.

The V call is TRBV28, the J call TRBJ2-7, with a weak D call TRBD1 (6 bases). Trimming pared 5 bases from V and 1 base from J, leaving 12 bases between. The CDR3 runs to 14 residues. CDR1 and CDR2 from the germline V gene are MDHEN and SYDVKM. CDR3 amino acids: CASSGAGTSYEQYF. Written as DNA, the CDR3 is TGTGCCAGCAGTGGAGCCGGGACATCCTACGAGCAGTACTTC.

This clone came up a few times. The chain is built from TRBV9 and TRBJ1-4, with D possibly being TRBD1 (5 bases). The germline V and J ends were trimmed by 0 bases and 5 bases, with 20 bases remaining between them. This CDR3 is built from 18 residues. The germline V gene encodes CDR1 SGDLS and CDR2 YYNGEE. The CDR3 DNA is TGTGCCAGCAGCGTAGAAGGGGCAGGAGCGCGGGGGAATGAAAAACTGTTTTTT. Residues: CASSVEGAGARGNEKLFF.

This chain uses TRBV7-8 with TRBJ2-1; 12 nucleotides match TRBD2. The germline V gene has CDR1 SGHVS and CDR2 FQNEAQ. V was clipped by 1 base and J by 16 bases; unmatched bases: 8. The CDR3 runs to 14 residues. CDR3 DNA sequence: TGTGCCAGCAGCTTAGGTGCTAGCGGGAGGGAGGGATTCTTC. Amino acids: CASSLGASGREGFF. The full variable domain, with the rest looked up from reference TRBV7-8 and TRBJ2-1, is GAGVSQSPRYKVAKRGQDVALRCDPISGHVSLFWYQQALGQGPEFLTYFQNEAQLDKSGLPSDRFFAERPEGSVSTLKIQRTQQEDSAVYLCASSLGASGREGFFGPGTRLTVL.

Concerning this clone itself: The junction and the germline gene differ at one end; a read error may be behind it. Other DNA sequences from this sample encode an identical CDR3 as well. J is TRBJ2-5 and V is TRBV30, with 7 bases lining up with TRBD2. CDR1 GTSNPN and CDR2 SVGIG come from the germline V gene (reference sequence). The CDR3 spans 13 residues. The CDR3 sequence is CAWSVGGKETQYF. The CDR3 nucleotides read TGCGCCTGGAGTGTCGGGGGGAAAGAGACCCAGTACTTC.

The V and J genes are TRBV11-2 and TRBJ2-1; 8 bases are shared with TRBD2. The CDR3 spans 14 residues. CDR1 and CDR2 from the germline V gene are SGHAT and FQNNGV. The ends lost 1 base at V and 8 bases at J; junction bases unmatched: 4. For the CDR3, the DNA is TGTGCCAGCAGCTTAGTCAGCGGGAGTTATGAGCAGTTCTTC. It translates to CASSLVSGSYEQFF. Supplemented by reference TRBV11-2 and TRBJ2-1, the full variable domain reads EAGVAQSPRYKIIEKRQSVAFWCNPISGHATLYWYQQILGQGPKLLIQFQNNGVVDDSQLPKDRFSAERLKGVDSTLKIQPAKLEDSAVYLCASSLVSGSYEQFFGPGTRLTVL.

The V and J genes are TRBV29-1 and TRBJ2-7, with D tentatively TRBD2 (7 bases). The V end lost 5 bases, the J end lost 0 bases, and 14 bases lay between the germline ends. The CDR3 is made up of 14 amino acids. Germline V gene lookup returns CDR1 SQVTM and CDR2 ANQGSEA. CDR3 in amino acids: CSVQGGGNSYEQYF. CDR3 nucleotide sequence: TGCAGCGTTCAAGGGGGGGGGAACTCCTACGAGCAGTACTTC.

This clone was seen more than once but under ten times. The V call is TRBV7-2, the J call TRBJ2-3; D is possibly TRBD1 (6 bases). The germline V and J ends were trimmed by 0 bases and 1 base, with 20 bases remaining between them. The CDR3 covers 19 residues. Germline V gene lookup returns CDR1 SGHTA and CDR2 FQGNSA. The CDR3 here is CASSLADRRPGLGTDTQYF. CDR3 nucleotide sequence: TGTGCCAGCAGCTTAGCCGACAGGAGACCCGGGCTTGGCACAGATACGCAGTATTTT.

This clone came up a few times. The sample carries other DNA sequences with the same CDR3. The chain links TRBV7-3 to TRBJ2-5; D may be TRBD2 (5 bases). In germline, CDR1 is SGHTA, CDR2 FQGTGA. The V and J ends lost 1 base and 5 bases respectively, with 11 bases between them. The length of the CDR3 is 14 residues. The CDR3 DNA reads as TGTGCCAGCAGCTTAAGTGGGAGAAGGGAGACCCAGTACTTC. Amino acids: CASSLSGRRETQYF.

This clone showed up just a few times. The CDR3 nucleotides are TGCGCCAGCAGCTCCGTAAGCGGGAGAGCCTACGAGCAGTACTTC. Residues: CASSSVSGRAYEQYF. V gene TRBV5-1 combines with J gene TRBJ2-7, with 8 bases that match TRBD2. Germline-derived CDR1 and CDR2 are SGHRS and YFSETQ. The trim removed 3 bases at V and 2 bases at J, leaving 7 bases unmatched. The CDR3 has 15 amino acids. Using reference TRBV5-1 and TRBJ2-7 for the parts outside the CDR3, the full variable domain is KAGVTQTPRYLIKTRGQQVTLSCSPISGHRSVSWYQQTPGQGLQFLFEYFSETQRNKGNFPGRFSGRQFSNSRSEMNVSTLELGDSALYLCASSSVSGRAYEQYFGPGTRLTVT.

This clone has a handful of counts. The chain has TRBV30 and TRBJ1-2, with D perhaps TRBD1 (6 bases). Germline assignment: CDR1 GTSNPN and CDR2 SVGIG (reference sequence). V was clipped by 4 bases and J by 8 bases, with 23 bases between them. The CDR3 contains 15 residues. CDR3 sequence reads: CAWTSQQGSFRGYTF. The CDR3 nucleotides read TGTGCCTGGACATCCCAACAGGGTAGTTTTAGGGGCTACACCTTC.

This clone was detected a few times. This sequence joins TRBV7-9 and TRBJ1-2; D is perhaps TRBD1 (5 bases). V gave up 5 bases and J gave up 6 bases, with 16 bases separating them. Germline assignment: CDR1 SEHNR and CDR2 FQNEAQ (reference sequence). The CDR3 runs to 14 residues. The CDR3 nucleotides read TGTGCCAGCAGCCGCCCCGGGGGGGGTAATGGCTACACCTTC. Translation gives CASSRPGGGNGYTF.

A few counts support this clone. The chain employs TRBV6-4 and TRBJ2-3, with TRBD1 matching over 8 bases. The germline V gene encodes CDR1 MRHNA and CDR2 SNTAGT. Trimming removed 7 bases from V and 6 bases from J; junction bases left unmatched: 9. This CDR3 has 14 residues. The CDR3 coding sequence is TGTGCCAGCATACCGGACAGGGAAGGGGATACGCAGTATTTT. Translated, it gives CASIPDREGDTQYF.

This clone was observed a few times. The chain combines TRBV6-1 with TRBJ2-7, with TRBD2 as a possible D gene (6 bases). The V gene's germline CDR1 is MNHNS and CDR2 SASEGT. Trimming took 6 bases from V and 4 from J, leaving 10 bases between them. This CDR3 is built from 12 residues. The CDR3 loop is CASSGSGYEQYF. The CDR3 DNA sequence: TGTGCCAGCAGCGGGAGCGGTTACGAGCAGTACTTC.

In DNA, the CDR3 is TGTGCCCGGCAAACTCAGGGATGGGGAGAAGCTTTCTTT. Its protein is CARQTQGWGEAFF. V usage is TRBV30 and J usage is TRBJ1-1; tentative D call: TRBD1 (5 bases). Germline CDR1 and CDR2: GTSNPN and SVGIG (reference sequence). The V end was cut by 8 bases, the J end by 8 bases, with 21 bases between. CDR3 length: 13 amino acids.

This clone was seen only a few times. The rearrangement uses TRBV7-2 and TRBJ2-5, with D perhaps TRBD2 (6 bases). Germline V CDR1 and CDR2: SGHTA, FQGNSA. The CDR3 spans 14 residues. V was clipped by 6 bases and J by 1 base, with 12 bases between them. The CDR3 region is CASRSGGAQETQYF. DNA of the CDR3: TGTGCCAGCAGGTCCGGAGGGGCCCAAGAGACCCAGTACTTC.

This rearrangement joins TRBV10-3 to TRBJ2-7, with TRBD1 identical over 9 bases. The CDR3 spans 13 residues. Germline CDR1 is ENHRY and CDR2 is SYGVKD. Trimming at V came to 9 bases and at J to 7 bases, leaving 10 bases not matched to a gene. CDR3 in DNA: TGTGCCATGTATGGGACAGGGCTTCGGGAGCAGTACTTC. As protein: CAMYGTGLREQYF.

The chain couples TRBV4-3 to TRBJ1-3, with TRBD1 matching over 8 bases. The CDR3 consists of 17 residues. Germline V CDR1 and CDR2: LGHNA, YSLEER. With 0 bases clipped from V and 8 bases from J, the junction kept 12 bases outside the gene matches. DNA of the CDR3: TGCGCCAGCAGCCAAGACCCCAAGGGACAGGCTGCGGACACCATATATTTT. Translation gives CASSQDPKGQAADTIYF.

The chain couples TRBV6-5 to TRBJ1-1; no clear D gene. Germline assignment: CDR1 MNHEY and CDR2 SVGAGI. The V end was cut by 0 bases, the J end by 2 bases, with 10 bases between. The length of the CDR3 is 15 residues. CDR3 sequence reads: CASSYSTRRNTEAFF. The CDR3 coding sequence is TGTGCCAGCAGTTACTCGACTAGACGAAACACTGAAGCTTTCTTT.

The V and J genes are TRBV7-9 and TRBJ1-1; D is ambiguous. Germline CDR1 reads SEHNR; CDR2 reads FQNEAQ (reference sequence). Trimming pared 10 bases from V and 1 base from J, leaving 16 bases between. This CDR3 is 14 amino acids long. The CDR3 DNA reads as TGTGCCACCACGGGTAAACTCCCGAACACTGAAGCTTTCTTT. Protein product: CATTGKLPNTEAFF.

The rearrangement uses TRBV30 and TRBJ1-1, with 9 positions matching TRBD1. This CDR3 has 13 amino acids. Trimming cost V 3 bases and J 6 bases; bases outside gene matches: 5. CDR1 is GTSNPN, CDR2 SVGIG, per germline (reference sequence). The CDR3 sequence: CAWRQGARAEAFF. CDR3 in DNA: TGTGCCTGGAGACAGGGGGCGCGCGCTGAAGCTTTCTTT.